This TCR beta chain was identified during a study of T-cell reconstitution after alpha-beta-depleted transplantation in children. Losses at the gene ends were 5 bases for V and 3 bases for J; bases not matched to a gene: 8. CDR1 is SGHTA, CDR2 FQGNSA, per germline. The CDR3 is 16 residues long. This clonotype was observed many times. Using unique molecular identifiers, the investigators prepared the TCRbeta library. Via MiXCR, TCRdb re-called the PCR reads, giving one row per CDR3 protein. The sample contains 90,000 to 100,000 distinct CDR3 sequences, less than 15% of which appear only once. The sequence came from a human donor who donated a stem cell graft to a child with inherited bone marrow failure. This chain links TRBV7-2 with TRBJ2-1; TRBD2 matches at 9 bases. This material consisted of PBMCs from the stem cell graft donor, taken from the stem cell graft. CDR3 DNA: TGTGCCAGCAGCCCTCAAACTAGCGGGTTCTACAATGAGCAGTTCTTC. This sequence encodes CASSPQTSGFYNEQFF. Full variable domain (remainder filled in from reference TRBV7-2 and TRBJ2-1): GAGVSQSPSNKVTEKGKDVELRCDPISGHTALYWYRQSLGQGLEFLIYFQGNSAPDKSGLPSDRFSAERTGGSVSTLTIQRTQQEDSAVYLCASSPQTSGFYNEQFFGPGTRLTVL.